The 5 T cell receptor beta chains listed next were all sequenced from one sample in a study of OX40 agonist ivuxolimab in advanced cancers. Assay: immunoSEQ multiplex PCR; the TCRdb copy retains only in-frame clones and omits some. The table lists tens of thousands of clones, approximately 91% of them singletons. The sequencing used CD4+ or CD8+ T cells sorted from blood, collected in a trial of the OX40 agonist ivuxolimab. The receptors shown here come from an adult with an advanced solid tumor such as melanoma, head and neck, liver or kidney cancer.

The V call is TRBV7-9, the J call TRBJ2-7, with 9 bases matching TRBD2. From germline, CDR1 is SEHNR and CDR2 FQNEAQ (reference sequence). The trim removed 3 bases at V and 5 bases at J, leaving 5 bases unmatched. The CDR3 is made up of 14 amino acids. Written as DNA, the CDR3 is TGTGCCAGCAGCTTTAGCGGGGGCTCGGACGAGCAGTACTTC. It codes for CASSFSGGSDEQYF.

V usage is TRBV10-3 and J usage is TRBJ2-7; 8 bases align to TRBD2. The CDR3 has 14 residues. V shed 7 bases and J 4 bases; nucleotides not matched to a gene: 9. Germline CDR1 ENHRY, CDR2 SYGVKD. The CDR3 nucleotides are TGTGCCATCAAGGTGACGACTAGCGCATACGAGCAGTACTTC. Encoded protein: CAIKVTTSAYEQYF.

CDR3 sequence reads: CASSPDSDYEQFF. CDR3 coding DNA: TGTGCCAGTAGTCCGGACTCAGACTATGAGCAGTTCTTC. V and J are TRBV19 and TRBJ2-1; possible D gene TRBD2, 5 bases. V gave up 5 bases and J gave up 8 bases, with 13 bases separating them. Germline assignment: CDR1 LNHDA and CDR2 SQIVND (reference sequence). The CDR3 contains 13 residues.

The chain couples TRBV6-1 to TRBJ1-3; D uncertain. The germline V gene has CDR1 MNHNS and CDR2 SASEGT. Between the trimmed V and J ends, which lost 8 bases and 0 bases, there was a span of 2 bases. This CDR3 region has 11 residues. In DNA form, the CDR3 reads TGTGCCAGCGCCTCTGGAAACACCATATATTTT. Translating it yields CASASGNTIYF.

This clone was detected only once. The V gene is TRBV4-1, the J gene TRBJ1-4; the D gene is possibly TRBD1 (5 bases). Germline lookup yields CDR1 MGHRA and CDR2 YSYEKL. This CDR3 is built from 14 residues. V was shortened by 3 bases and J by 4 bases, with 9 bases between the two germline ends. CDR3 DNA: TGCGCCAGCAGCCAGGCAGGGAATAATGAAAAACTGTTTTTT. Protein sequence: CASSQAGNNEKLFF.